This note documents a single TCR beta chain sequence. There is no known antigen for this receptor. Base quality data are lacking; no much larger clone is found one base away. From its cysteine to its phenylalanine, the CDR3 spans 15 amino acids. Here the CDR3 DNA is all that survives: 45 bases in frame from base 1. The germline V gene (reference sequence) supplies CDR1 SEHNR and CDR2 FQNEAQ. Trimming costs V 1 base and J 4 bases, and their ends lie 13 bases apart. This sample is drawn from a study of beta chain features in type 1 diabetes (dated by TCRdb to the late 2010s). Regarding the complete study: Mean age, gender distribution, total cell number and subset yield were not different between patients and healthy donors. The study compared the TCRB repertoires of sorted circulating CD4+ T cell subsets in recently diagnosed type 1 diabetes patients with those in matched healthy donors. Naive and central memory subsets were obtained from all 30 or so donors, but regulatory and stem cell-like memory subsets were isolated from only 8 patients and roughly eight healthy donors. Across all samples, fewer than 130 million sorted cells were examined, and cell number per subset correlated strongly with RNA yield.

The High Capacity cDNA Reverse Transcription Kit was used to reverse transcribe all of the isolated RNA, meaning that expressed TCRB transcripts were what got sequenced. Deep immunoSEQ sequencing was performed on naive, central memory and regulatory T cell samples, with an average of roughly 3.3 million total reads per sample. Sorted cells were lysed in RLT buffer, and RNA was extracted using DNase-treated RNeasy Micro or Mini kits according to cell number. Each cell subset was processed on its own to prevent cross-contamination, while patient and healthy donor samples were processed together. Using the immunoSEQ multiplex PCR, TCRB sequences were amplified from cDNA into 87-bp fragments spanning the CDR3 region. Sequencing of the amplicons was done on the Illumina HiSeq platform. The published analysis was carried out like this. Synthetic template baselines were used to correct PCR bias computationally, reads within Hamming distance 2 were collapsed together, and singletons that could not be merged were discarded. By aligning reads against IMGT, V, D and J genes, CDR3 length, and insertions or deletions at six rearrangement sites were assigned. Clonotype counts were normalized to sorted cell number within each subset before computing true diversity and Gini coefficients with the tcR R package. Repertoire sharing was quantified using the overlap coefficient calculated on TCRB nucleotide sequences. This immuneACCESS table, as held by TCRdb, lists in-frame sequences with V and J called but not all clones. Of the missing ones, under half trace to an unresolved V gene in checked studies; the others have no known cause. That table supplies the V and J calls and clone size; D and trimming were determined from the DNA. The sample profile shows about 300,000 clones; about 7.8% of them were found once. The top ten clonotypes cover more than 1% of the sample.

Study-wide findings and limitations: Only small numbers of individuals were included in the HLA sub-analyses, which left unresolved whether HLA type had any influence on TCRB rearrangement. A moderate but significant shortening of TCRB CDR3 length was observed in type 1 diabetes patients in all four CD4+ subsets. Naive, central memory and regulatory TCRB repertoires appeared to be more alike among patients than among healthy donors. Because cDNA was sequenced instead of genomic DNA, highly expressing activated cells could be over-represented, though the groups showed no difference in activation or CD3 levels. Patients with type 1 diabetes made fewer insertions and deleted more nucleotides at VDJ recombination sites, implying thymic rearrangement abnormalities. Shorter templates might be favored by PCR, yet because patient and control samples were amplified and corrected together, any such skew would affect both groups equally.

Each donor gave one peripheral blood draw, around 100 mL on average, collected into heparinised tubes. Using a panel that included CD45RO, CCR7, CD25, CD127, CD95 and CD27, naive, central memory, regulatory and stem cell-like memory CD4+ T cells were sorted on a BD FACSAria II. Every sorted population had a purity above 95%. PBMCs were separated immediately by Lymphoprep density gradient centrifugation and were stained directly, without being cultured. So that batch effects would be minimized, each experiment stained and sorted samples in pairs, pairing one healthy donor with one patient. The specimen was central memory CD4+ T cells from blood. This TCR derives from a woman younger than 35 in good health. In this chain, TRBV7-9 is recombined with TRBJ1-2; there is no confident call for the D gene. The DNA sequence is TGTGCCAGCAGCTTAGTCCAGAACTCAGTCTATGGCTACACCTTC. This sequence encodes CASSLVQNSVYGYTF.